The clone carrying this T cell receptor (beta chain) appeared a few times. Its specificity is not known. This sample is drawn from a study of Ad26.COV2.S vaccination and SARS-CoV-2 variants. About the study: Sample donor was a member of the COV1001 Ad26.COV2.S trial arm. Each vaccinee took Ad26.COV2.S intramuscularly, once or twice 56 days apart. General study results and limits: Placebo recipients trailed vaccine recipients in spike-specific TCR breadth. TCR breadth and depth analyses may have underestimated total T cell responses.

The CDR3 is made up of 12 amino acids. The germline CDR1 and CDR2 sequences are SGHTS and YDEGEE. V was pared by 1 base and J by 4 bases, with 5 bases between. This table comes from immunoSEQ multiplex PCR, and its TCRdb copy is limited to in-frame clones, with some not included. The table has around 320,000 clones, roughly 84% seen once; the top ten hold about 3.4%. Described treatment: about 20 received Ad26.COV2.S at low or high dose, single or two shots; about 5 received placebo; per-sample allocation not given. Sampling was done on day 63 after the first vaccine or placebo injection. The chain has TRBV5-8 and TRBJ1-2; D is perhaps TRBD1 (5 bases). Sequences were derived from peripheral blood, sampled in a trial of Ad26.COV2.S vaccine versus placebo. The receptor was derived from a person between 18 and 65 years old who received the Ad26.COV2.S COVID-19 vaccine or a placebo. The CDR3 loop is CASSLTGYGYTF. CDR3 bases: TGTGCCAGCAGCTTGACAGGCTATGGCTACACCTTC.